This TCR beta chain was identified in a study of blood T cell repertoires in COVID-19. The overall study: Spain, Italy and the United States supplied samples that represented acute and convalescent COVID-19. Nucleic acid was either cDNA or gDNA, and it came from T cells, B-cell-depleted T cells, or PBMCs.

Trimming shortened V by 5 bases and J by 2 bases, and 12 bases separated the two germline ends. The CDR3 is made up of 14 amino acids. CDR1 is SGHVS, CDR2 FNYEAQ, per germline. The repertoire was sequenced with immunoSEQ multiplex PCR; TCRdb's copy has only in-frame clones and lacks some. Of about 220,000 clones listed, roughly 88% are singletons. Donors were grouped by their self-reported clinical history. Input material: PBMCs or T cells enriched from blood (not recorded which). The sequence came from a woman aged 40 to 50 with acute COVID-19. This rearrangement joins TRBV7-6 to TRBJ1-1; no clear D gene. The CDR3 is CASSPNPGNTEAFF. The CDR3, as DNA: TGTGCCAGCAGCCCGAACCCGGGTAACACTGAAGCTTTCTTT.